This TCR beta chain stems from a study of yellow fever vaccine responses in identical twins. The CDR3 extends over 15 amino acids. Trimming stripped 0 bases from V and 2 bases from J, with 12 bases between. Germline V CDR1 and CDR2: SGHRS, YFSETQ. TCRdb re-called the RT-PCR reads with MiXCR, one entry per CDR3 protein. The table shows about 5,000 distinct CDR3 sequences, with 85% occurring only once. The receptor was isolated from a woman aged 18-29 years who received the yellow fever vaccine. This rearrangement joins TRBV5-1 to TRBJ2-7; the D gene is possibly TRBD1 (5 bases). Sequencing used T cells from blood (PBMCs), unsorted or a sorted subset (not recorded which), obtained before or after yellow fever vaccination (not recorded which). DNA for the CDR3: TGCGCCAGCAGCTTGGGCTACGCAGGGACCTACGAGCAGTACTTC. As protein: CASSLGYAGTYEQYF. The complete variable domain, with remaining parts taken from reference TRBV5-1 and TRBJ2-7, reads KAGVTQTPRYLIKTRGQQVTLSCSPISGHRSVSWYQQTPGQGLQFLFEYFSETQRNKGNFPGRFSGRQFSNSRSEMNVSTLELGDSALYLCASSLGYAGTYEQYFGPGTRLTVT.